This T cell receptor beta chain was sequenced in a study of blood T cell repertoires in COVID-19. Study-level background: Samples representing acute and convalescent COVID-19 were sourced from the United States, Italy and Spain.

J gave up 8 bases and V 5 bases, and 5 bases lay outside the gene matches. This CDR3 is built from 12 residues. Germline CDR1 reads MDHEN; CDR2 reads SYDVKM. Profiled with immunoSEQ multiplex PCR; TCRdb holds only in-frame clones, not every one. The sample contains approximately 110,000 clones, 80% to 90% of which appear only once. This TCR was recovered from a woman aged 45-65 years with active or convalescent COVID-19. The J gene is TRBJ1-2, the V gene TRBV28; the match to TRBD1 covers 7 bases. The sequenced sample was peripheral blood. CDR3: CASSDRVGGYTF. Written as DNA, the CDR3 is TGTGCCAGCAGTGACAGGGTCGGCGGCTACACCTTC.